Below are 27 T cell receptor beta chains sequenced from a single sample in a study of T cells in women clearing cervical HPV infection. The data were produced by immunoSEQ multiplex PCR, yet TCRdb's version contains in-frame clones alone and is incomplete. The specimen's table records tens of thousands of clones. Specimen: blood buffy coat. Receptors originate from a woman aged 18 to 75 with a cervical HPV16 infection that either progressed to CIN3+ or cleared (not recorded which).

As to this clone: With the read ending 3 residues before the CDR3 end, the germline J gene is used to fill in that end. The chain carries TRBV6-1 and TRBJ2-1, with a possible D match to TRBD1 (7 bases). V lost 4 bases to trimming and J lost 1 base, with 11 bases between them. The CDR3 loop spans 15 amino acids. Germline CDR1 and CDR2: MNHNS and SASEGT. CDR3: CASSAEGASYNEQFF. The sequenced CDR3 bases are TGTGCCAGCAGTGCGGAGGGGGCATCCTACAATGAG.

For this clone: The read gets to within 3 residues of the CDR3 end, and the germline J gene fills in the rest. The chain has TRBV5-4 and TRBJ2-7; 9 bases align to TRBD2. Looked up from germline, CDR1 is SGHNT and CDR2 is YYREEE (reference sequence). The V gene end was trimmed by 4 bases and the J gene end by 0 bases; junction bases not matched to a gene: 5. The CDR3 runs to 15 residues. Partial CDR3 DNA: TGTGCCAGCAGCCCCGCGGGGGGGAGCTCCTACGAG. It is translated as CASSPAGGSSYE. The full CDR3 reads CASSPAGGSSYEQYF.

A note on this clone: The read ends 3 residues early relative to the CDR3; the germline J gene fills the gap. The rearrangement joins TRBV20-1 to TRBJ2-2; 9 positions agree with TRBD2. The CDR3 contains 18 residues. Germline loops: CDR1 DFQATT, CDR2 SNEGSKA (reference sequence). Trimming cost V 0 bases and J 3 bases; bases outside gene matches: 11. The part of the CDR3 DNA that was read is TGCAGTGCTAGAGATCCCCATTCTAGCGGGGCCCACACCGGGGAG. Its translation: CSARDPHSSGAHTGE. The full CDR3 is CSARDPHSSGAHTGELFF.

Notes on this clone: The read ends 3 residues shy of where the CDR3 ends; the end is completed using the germline J gene. V is TRBV6-1 and J is TRBJ1-2; D call uncertain. V was pared by 0 bases and J by 5 bases, with 19 bases between. Germline assignment: CDR1 MNHNS and CDR2 SASEGT. The length of the CDR3 is 17 residues. Incomplete CDR3 DNA: TGTGCCAGCAGTGAAGCCCCAAGGGTGCCAACCCCATATGGC. It encodes CASSEAPRVPTPYG. The entire CDR3 protein reads CASSEAPRVPTPYGYTF.

About this clone: The sequence runs out 3 residues before the end of the CDR3; the remainder is reconstructed from the germline J gene. The V gene is TRBV11-2, the J gene TRBJ2-7, with a weak D call TRBD1 (6 bases). Deletions cut 5 bases from V and 3 bases from J, with 17 bases between. The CDR3 runs to 15 residues. Germline lookup yields CDR1 SGHAT and CDR2 FQNNGV. CDR3 loop: CASSISHSGDYEQYF. The sequenced part of the CDR3 DNA is TGTGCCAGCAGCATTAGTCATTCAGGGGACTACGAG.

In the case of this clone: The sequence runs out 3 residues before the end of the CDR3; the remainder is reconstructed from the germline J gene. The chain uses TRBV11-3 and TRBJ2-3, with 7 bases lining up with TRBD2. Per germline, CDR1 SGHNT and CDR2 YENEEA. The length of the CDR3 is 15 residues. J was trimmed by 0 bases and V by 3 bases; bases with no gene match: 3. The covered CDR3 bases are TGTGCCAGCAGCTTTCGAGCGGGGAGCACAGATACG. This codes for CASSFRAGSTDT. The full-length CDR3 reads as CASSFRAGSTDTQYF.

The CDR3 region is CASSERAGAASEQYF. CDR3 DNA (partial): TGTGCCAGCAGTGAACGTGCGGGGGCGGCCAGCGAG. This chain connects TRBV6-1 to TRBJ2-7; perhaps TRBD2 as D (7 bases). The read ends 3 residues early relative to the CDR3; the germline J gene fills the gap. The CDR3 is 15 amino acids. Germline V gene lookup returns CDR1 MNHNS and CDR2 SASEGT. V lost 2 bases, J lost 6 bases, and 17 bases lay in between.

This clone is identified as medium-sized (0.01 to 0.1%) from frequency. Read coverage stops 3 residues before the CDR3 terminus; the germline J gene supplies the remainder. The V and J genes are TRBV6-1 and TRBJ2-5; 12 bases match TRBD2. CDR1 and CDR2 (germline): MNHNS, SASEGT. The junction had 0 bases not matched to a gene; V was cut back by 2 bases and J by 2 bases. This CDR3 is built from 15 residues. The CDR3 spells CASSELAGGQETQYF. The sequenced part of the CDR3 DNA is TGTGCCAGCAGTGAACTAGCGGGGGGGCAAGAGACC.

About this clone itself: The CDR3 end is not reached by the read, which stops 3 residues before it; the germline J gene fills it in. This chain connects TRBV30 to TRBJ1-6, with D perhaps TRBD1 (6 bases). This CDR3 has 15 amino acids. Germline CDR1 is GTSNPN and CDR2 is SVGIG (reference sequence). The V end lost 0 bases, the J end lost 5 bases, and 11 bases lay between the germline ends. CDR3 bases read: TGTGCCTGGAGTGTGCCAGGGGCTAATAATTCACCC. Protein: CAWSVPGANNSP. The full CDR3 reads CAWSVPGANNSPLHF.

In regard to this clone: The sequenced fragment ends 3 residues before the CDR3 boundary, so the rest is inferred from the germline J gene. The chain has TRBV9 and TRBJ2-3; TRBD2 aligns across 15 bases. Per germline, CDR1 SGDLS and CDR2 YYNGEE. Trimming cost V 0 bases and J 2 bases; bases outside gene matches: 4. The CDR3 spans 18 residues. The part of the CDR3 DNA that was read is TGTGCCAGCAGCGTAGTCGGGACTAGCGGGGGGAACACAGATACG. Residues: CASSVVGTSGGNTDT. The CDR3 reads in full as CASSVVGTSGGNTDTQYF.

In regard to this clone: The sequence runs out 3 residues before the end of the CDR3; the remainder is reconstructed from the germline J gene. The J gene is TRBJ2-1, the V gene TRBV11-2, with TRBD1 as a possible D gene (5 bases). The germline V gene has CDR1 SGHAT and CDR2 FQNNGV. V was pared by 5 bases and J by 8 bases, with 13 bases between. CDR3 length: 13 amino acids. Incomplete CDR3 DNA: TGTGCCAGCAGCCCCCCAGGGCACCATGAG. It is translated as CASSPPGHHE. The entire CDR3 protein is CASSPPGHHEQFF.

Comment on this clone: The read terminates 3 residues ahead of where the CDR3 ends, so the germline J gene completes it. This chain links TRBV28 with TRBJ1-6; maybe TRBD1 (5 bases). V gave up 3 bases and J gave up 10 bases, with 10 bases separating them. This CDR3 comprises 13 residues. Looked up from germline, CDR1 is MDHEN and CDR2 is SYDVKM. This CDR3 is CASSFQGWSPLHF. Incomplete CDR3 DNA: TGTGCCAGCAGTTTCCAGGGTTGGTCACCC.

To note about this clone: The CDR3 goes on 3 residues after the read ends, and that part is filled in from the germline J gene. The chain links TRBV19 to TRBJ1-5; 7 nucleotides line up with TRBD1. V lost 3 bases, J lost 3 bases, and 5 bases stayed unmatched. This CDR3 is 15 amino acids long. Germline values: CDR1 LNHDA, CDR2 SQIVND (reference sequence). The chain's CDR3 is CASSIRDSNNQPQHF. The CDR3 bases that were read are TGTGCCAGTAGTATCCGGGACAGTAACAATCAGCCC.

About this clone: The observed sequence ends 3 residues before the CDR3 terminus, with the missing tail filled in from the germline J gene. The V gene is TRBV7-3, the J gene TRBJ1-1; weak D call: TRBD1 (6 bases). The V end lost 5 bases, the J end lost 1 base, and 8 bases lay between the germline ends. CDR1 and CDR2 from the germline V gene are SGHTA and FQGTGA. The CDR3 has 13 amino acids. The part of the CDR3 DNA that was read is TGTGCCAGCAGCCGGACAGCGAACACTGAA. Translating gives CASSRTANTE. The full CDR3 protein reads CASSRTANTEAFF.

Details on this clone: The read terminates 3 residues before the CDR3 end, so the remaining end is supplied by the germline J gene. The chain joins TRBV11-2 to TRBJ2-7, with a tentative D call TRBD1 (5 bases). Germline CDR1 is SGHAT and CDR2 is FQNNGV. Deletions cut 1 base from V and 0 bases from J, with 10 bases between. The CDR3 is 15 amino acids. The part of the CDR3 DNA that was read is TGTGCCAGCAGCTTAGGCGACAGTCCCTCCTACGAG. Amino acids: CASSLGDSPSYE. In full, the CDR3 is CASSLGDSPSYEQYF. Combining the CDR3 with reference TRBV11-2 and TRBJ2-7 gives the whole variable domain EAGVAQSPRYKIIEKRQSVAFWCNPISGHATLYWYQQILGQGPKLLIQFQNNGVVDDSQLPKDRFSAERLKGVDSTLKIQPAKLEDSAVYLCASSLGDSPSYEQYFGPGTRLTVT.

Points on this clone: Read coverage stops 3 residues before the CDR3 terminus; the germline J gene supplies the remainder. The chain links TRBV30 to TRBJ2-1; D perhaps matches TRBD2 (6 bases). This CDR3 has 11 amino acids. The V end lost 3 bases, the J end lost 8 bases, and 8 bases lay between the germline ends. Germline loops: CDR1 GTSNPN, CDR2 SVGIG (reference sequence). Here the CDR3 reads CAWRAGHEQFF. The sequenced CDR3 bases are TGTGCCTGGAGAGCGGGCCATGAG. Full variable domain (remainder filled in from reference TRBV30 and TRBJ2-1): SQTIHQWPATLVQPVGSPLSLECTVEGTSNPNLYWYRQAAGRGLQLLFYSVGIGQISSEVPQNLSASRPQDRQFILSSKKLLLSDSGFYLCAWRAGHEQFFGPGTRLTVL.

Note on this clone: The DNA ends 3 residues before the CDR3 does, and the rest of the CDR3 is filled in from the germline J gene. The chain links TRBV7-6 to TRBJ2-1; 10 bases map to TRBD2. The CDR3 consists of 14 residues. Germline V CDR1 and CDR2: SGHVS, FNYEAQ. Trimming at V came to 5 bases and at J to 8 bases, leaving 6 bases not matched to a gene. The part of the CDR3 DNA that was read is TGTGCCAGCAGCCAGAGCGGGGGGGCCGATGAG. This translates into CASSQSGGADE. The whole CDR3 region reads CASSQSGGADEQFF.

In regard to this clone: The read terminates 3 residues ahead of where the CDR3 ends, so the germline J gene completes it. The J gene is TRBJ2-1, the V gene TRBV4-1, with TRBD2 identical over 9 bases. Germline CDR1 is MGHRA and CDR2 is YSYEKL. The CDR3 has 15 residues. Germline trimming cut 2 bases from V and 8 bases from J; bases unmatched to any gene: 7. CDR3 DNA (partial): TGCGCCAGCAGCCAACAAGAGCGGGGGGATGATGAG. This translates into CASSQQERGDDE. From start to end, the CDR3 is CASSQQERGDDEQFF.

Turning to this clone: The CDR3 end is not reached by the read, which stops 3 residues before it; the germline J gene fills it in. The chain uses TRBV7-7 and TRBJ2-2; 8 bases match TRBD1. This CDR3 contains 15 residues. V lost 5 bases to trimming and J lost 2 bases; unmatched junction nucleotides: 4. Germline CDR1 is SSHAT and CDR2 is FNYEAQ (reference sequence). The chain's CDR3 is CASSIGQGNTGELFF. The CDR3 bases that were read are TGTGCCAGCAGCATAGGACAGGGAAACACCGGGGAG.

About this clone itself: The read terminates 3 residues before the CDR3 end, so the remaining end is supplied by the germline J gene. The V and J genes are TRBV7-2 and TRBJ2-7; 7 bases line up with TRBD1. V lost 6 bases, J lost 5 bases, and 10 bases stayed unmatched. Germline V lookup: CDR1 SGHTA, CDR2 FQGNSA. The CDR3 is 14 residues long. The CDR3: CASSPGQSSDEQYF. Partial CDR3 DNA: TGTGCCAGCAGTCCGGGACAGAGTTCAGACGAG.

This clone is deemed medium-sized by its frequency. The read is 3 residues too short to cover the CDR3 end, so that end is filled in from the germline J gene. The chain combines TRBV2 with TRBJ2-6, with D tentatively TRBD1 (5 bases). V gave up 6 bases and J gave up 0 bases, with 12 bases separating them. The CDR3 contains 16 residues. The germline gives CDR1 SNHLY, CDR2 FYNNEI. The CDR3 DNA, read in part, is TGTGCCAGCAGGAACCGACAGAACTCTGGGGCCAACGTC. Amino acid sequence: CASRNRQNSGANV. The full-length CDR3 reads as CASRNRQNSGANVLTF.

Regarding this clone: From the germline J gene comes the end of the CDR3, since the read stops 3 residues before it. The chain recombines TRBV2 with TRBJ1-4; no definite D call. The ends were cut back, 3 bases at V and 7 bases at J, with 12 bases in the middle. This CDR3 is 14 amino acids long. Germline-derived CDR1 and CDR2 are SNHLY and FYNNEI. The CDR3 loop reads CASSDKPGGEKLFF. CDR3 DNA, as far as it was read: TGTGCCAGCAGTGATAAACCAGGAGGTGAAAAA.

With regard to this clone: The observed sequence ends 3 residues before the CDR3 terminus, with the missing tail filled in from the germline J gene. The V call is TRBV12-3 or TRBV12-4, the J call TRBJ2-2, with D possibly matching TRBD2 (5 bases). The CDR3 is made up of 14 amino acids. The V end lost 3 bases, the J end lost 4 bases, and 9 bases lay between the germline ends. The CDR3 protein is CASSFGDATGELFF. The part of the CDR3 DNA that was read is TGTGCCAGCAGTTTCGGGGATGCCACCGGGGAG.

About this clone itself: Coverage ceases 3 residues before the CDR3 finishes, and the germline J gene fills in the end. The V call is TRBV30, the J call TRBJ1-5, with a possible D match to TRBD1 (6 bases). CDR1 GTSNPN and CDR2 SVGIG come from the germline V gene (reference sequence). Trimming took off 5 bases at V and 2 bases at J, with 25 bases between the two ends. The CDR3 has 18 amino acids. The sequenced CDR3 bases are TGTGCCTGGGGCCATCGGCATTCAGGGGCAGTCCGCAATCAGCCC. Protein sequence: CAWGHRHSGAVRNQP. The CDR3 reads in full as CAWGHRHSGAVRNQPQHF.

As for this clone: Read coverage stops 3 residues before the CDR3 terminus; the germline J gene supplies the remainder. J is TRBJ1-1 and V is TRBV2, with TRBD1 identical over 7 bases. CDR1 SNHLY and CDR2 FYNNEI come from the germline V gene. The CDR3 is 13 amino acids. The ends lost 7 bases at V and 3 bases at J; junction bases unmatched: 5. CDR3 DNA, as far as it was read: TGTGCCAGCAACATCGACAGGGACACTGAA. Translated: CASNIDRDTE. The whole CDR3 sequence is CASNIDRDTEAFF.

In the case of this clone: The read gets to within 3 residues of the CDR3 end, and the germline J gene fills in the rest. J is TRBJ1-1 and V is TRBV6-2 or TRBV6-3; 11 positions match TRBD1. The V gene end was trimmed by 2 bases and the J gene end by 7 bases; junction bases not matched to a gene: 6. CDR1 MNHEY and CDR2 SVGEGT come from the germline V gene. The CDR3 runs to 15 residues. CDR3 DNA, as far as it was read: TGTGCCAGCAGTTACCATGGACAGGGGGCTAATGAA. Protein product: CASSYHGQGANE. The CDR3 as a whole reads CASSYHGQGANEAFF.

A note on this clone: With the read ending 3 residues before the CDR3 end, the germline J gene is used to fill in that end. The V call is TRBV13, the J call TRBJ1-1; perhaps TRBD1 as D (5 bases). Trimming took 6 bases from V and 7 from J, leaving 18 bases between them. CDR3 size: 14 residues. Looked up from germline, CDR1 is PRHDT and CDR2 is FYEKMQ (reference sequence). Partial CDR3 DNA: TGTGCCAGCAGTTCTCCCTCGGAGGGACTTGAA. It is translated as CASSSPSEGLE. The CDR3 in its entirety is CASSSPSEGLEAFF. Full variable domain (outside the CDR3, taken from reference TRBV13 and TRBJ1-1): AAGVIQSPRHLIKEKRETATLKCYPIPRHDTVYWYQQGPGQDPQFLISFYEKMQSDKGSIPDRFSAQQFSDYHSELNMSSLELGDSALYFCASSSPSEGLEAFFGQGTRLTVV.